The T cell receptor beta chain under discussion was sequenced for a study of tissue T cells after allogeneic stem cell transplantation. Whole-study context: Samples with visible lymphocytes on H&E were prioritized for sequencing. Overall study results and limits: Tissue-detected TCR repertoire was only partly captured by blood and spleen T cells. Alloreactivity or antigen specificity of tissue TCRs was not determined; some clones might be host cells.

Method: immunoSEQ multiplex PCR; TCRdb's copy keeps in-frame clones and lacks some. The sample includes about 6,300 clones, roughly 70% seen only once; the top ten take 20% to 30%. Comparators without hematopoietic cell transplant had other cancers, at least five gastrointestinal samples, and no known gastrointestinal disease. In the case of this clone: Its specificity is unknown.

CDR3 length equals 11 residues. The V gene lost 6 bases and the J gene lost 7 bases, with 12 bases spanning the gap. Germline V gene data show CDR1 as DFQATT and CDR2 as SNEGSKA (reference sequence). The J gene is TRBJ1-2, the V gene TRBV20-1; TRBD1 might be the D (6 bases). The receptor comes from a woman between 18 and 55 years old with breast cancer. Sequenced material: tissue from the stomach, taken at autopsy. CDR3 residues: CSANRDIGYTF. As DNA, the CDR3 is TGCAGTGCCAATCGGGACATTGGCTACACCTTC.